Listed below are T cell receptor beta chains from one sample, sequenced in a study of blood T cells in healthy people across ages. TCRdb ran MiXCR on the 5' RACE reads and lists one entry per CDR3 protein. The repertoire includes about 1.4 million distinct CDR3 sequences, around 55% of them detected once, and 5% to 7% sits in the top ten. Sequencing input: blood. Receptors were obtained from a man younger than 35 in good health. The CDR3 runs from the conserved cysteine through the conserved F or W. Fields, in order: D gene, clone size, J gene, V gene, CDR3 DNA, CDR3 protein. A D gene is named only where the DNA matches it firmly. The size field is filled for only some rows; it gives once, few, many or a size class.

>.|.|TRBJ2-4|TRBV6-2/TRBV6-3
TGTGCCAGCTTTCCGGCAGGGTCGGACATTCAGTACTTC
CASFPAGSDIQYF
>TRBD2|few|TRBJ2-1|TRBV25-1
TGTGCCAGCAGTGGCCTAGCGGGAGCGGCCTACAATGAGCAGTTCTTC
CASSGLAGAAYNEQFF
>TRBD1|.|TRBJ1-2|TRBV6-1
TGTGCCAGCAGAGAATCAGGGGGAGGTTACTATGGCTACACCTTC
CASRESGGGYYGYTF
>.|once|TRBJ1-2|TRBV7-9
TGTGCCAGCAGCTCCGCCCCGGGAGACACTAACTATGGCTACACCTTC
CASSSAPGDTNYGYTF
>.|.|TRBJ1-4|TRBV25-1
TGTGCCAGCAGTGGAAAGGCGAGGGAAAAACTGTTTTTT
CASSGKAREKLFF
>TRBD2|.|TRBJ2-5|TRBV7-2
TGTGCCAGCAGTCTCCTAAGGGGACTAGCGGGAGAGACCCAGTACTTC
CASSLLRGLAGETQYF
>TRBD2|few|TRBJ2-4|TRBV29-1
TGCAGCGTTGAAGTTAGCGGGAGGGCAAACATTCAGTACTTC
CSVEVSGRANIQYF
>TRBD1|few|TRBJ1-2|TRBV5-5
TGTGCCAGCAGCATGGGGACAGGGCAGAACTATGGCTACACCTTC
CASSMGTGQNYGYTF
>TRBD1|.|TRBJ2-1|TRBV29-1
TGCAGCGCGAAGGGGGACAGGAAGACCTTCAATGAGCAGTTCTTC
CSAKGDRKTFNEQFF
>.|.|TRBJ2-7|TRBV6-6
TGTGCCAGCAGTTACCCGAGCAGGGTCTCCTACGAGCAGTACTTC
CASSYPSRVSYEQYF
>TRBD1|.|TRBJ2-7|TRBV7-6
TGTGCCAGCAGCCCATGGACAGGGCCCGAGCAGTACTTC
CASSPWTGPEQYF
>.|.|TRBJ2-7|TRBV20-1
TGCAGTGCTAGAGATCCTTTGACAGGCTCAGCGTACGAGCAGTACTTC
CSARDPLTGSAYEQYF
>.|.|TRBJ2-1|TRBV4-1
TGCGCCAGCAGCCTCCCTGGGGGGCCCGATGAGCAGTTCTTC
CASSLPGGPDEQFF
>.|.|TRBJ1-5|TRBV6-2/TRBV6-3
TGTGCCAGCAGTTACCTGGGGGGCAATCAGCCCCAGCATTTT
CASSYLGGNQPQHF
>TRBD2|.|TRBJ2-7|TRBV4-1
TGCGCCAGCAGCCAAGAACTAGCGGTGTCCTACGAGCAGTACTTC
CASSQELAVSYEQYF
>.|few|TRBJ1-1|TRBV5-6
TGTGCCAGCAGCCGGGTGGGGAACACTGAAGCTTTCTTT
CASSRVGNTEAFF
>.|.|TRBJ2-7|TRBV6-5
TGTGCCAGCATCGGATCGACGAACTACGAGCAGTACTTC
CASIGSTNYEQYF
>.|.|TRBJ2-1|TRBV20-1
TGCAGTGCTAGTCAACAGGGACGGGACAATGAGCAGTTCTTC
CSASQQGRDNEQFF
>.|few|TRBJ2-7|TRBV28
TGTGCCAGCAGCCGGCAAAACCCTTACGAGCAGTACTTC
CASSRQNPYEQYF
>.|.|TRBJ1-1|TRBV12-3/TRBV12-4
TGTGCCAGCAGTGCACCGGACTCAGTGAGCACTGAAGCTTTCTTT
CASSAPDSVSTEAFF
>.|.|TRBJ2-6|TRBV27
TGTGCCAGCAGTTTAGTAGGGGATGGGGCCAACGTCCTGACTTTC
CASSLVGDGANVLTF
>.|.|TRBJ2-7|TRBV28
TGTGCCAGCAGTTTATGTGGTGACGAGCAGTACTTC
CASSLCGDEQYF
>.|.|TRBJ2-7|TRBV4-1
TGCGCCAGCAGCCAAGTCGAGGGGCCGGACGAGCAGTACTTC
CASSQVEGPDEQYF
>.|.|TRBJ1-2|TRBV15
TGTGCCACCAGCAGAGATCTGGGAAACTATGGCTACACCTTC
CATSRDLGNYGYTF
>.|.|TRBJ1-2|TRBV7-9
TGTGCCAGCAGCCAGGACAAAACTAACTATGGCTACACCTTC
CASSQDKTNYGYTF
>TRBD2|once|TRBJ2-1|TRBV11-2
TGTGCCAGCAGCTTAGGGACTAGCGGGAGGTCCCAGTTCTTC
CASSLGTSGRSQFF
>.|.|TRBJ2-4|TRBV6-5
TGTGCCAGCAGCAATAGCCGTGGCGCCAAAAACATTCAGTACTTC
CASSNSRGAKNIQYF
>.|few|TRBJ2-5|TRBV7-2
TGTGCCAGCATCTCGCTTCTCGGGGGTGCACACGAGACCCAGTACTTC
CASISLLGGAHETQYF
>.|few|TRBJ1-1|TRBV10-3
TGTGCCATCAAGATTAACAATGGGACTGAAGCTTTCTTT
CAIKINNGTEAFF
>TRBD1|few|TRBJ1-2|TRBV20-1
TGCAGTGCTAAAGGACAGGGGTTTTTTGACTATGGCTACACCTTC
CSAKGQGFFDYGYTF
>.|once|TRBJ2-7|TRBV18
TGTGCCAGCTCACCACCAGATGGGAGTTACGAGCAGTACTTC
CASSPPDGSYEQYF
>TRBD2|.|TRBJ2-2|TRBV20-1
TGCAGTGCTAGAGGATCCGGACTAGCGGGAGCCACCGGGGAGCTGTTTTTT
CSARGSGLAGATGELFF
>TRBD2|few|TRBJ2-3|TRBV20-1
TGCAGTGCTAGAGAGCGGGGGAGGGCAGATACGCAGTATTTT
CSARERGRADTQYF
>.|.|TRBJ2-7|TRBV7-9
TGTGCCAGCAGCCCACCAACCAGGCGTACCCGAGATCTTTACGAGCAGTACTTC
CASSPPTRRTRDLYEQYF
>TRBD1|.|TRBJ1-6|TRBV2
TGTGCCAGCACTTGGGACAGTCATAATTCACCCCTCCACTTT
CASTWDSHNSPLHF
>.|.|TRBJ2-3|TRBV9
TGTGCCAGCTCAGAGATGACAGATACGCAGTATTTT
CASSEMTDTQYF
>TRBD2|few|TRBJ2-7|TRBV6-5
TGTGCCAGCAGCTACTCTAGCGGGAGAAAATACGAGCAGTACTTC
CASSYSSGRKYEQYF
>.|.|TRBJ2-5|TRBV12-3/TRBV12-4
TGTGCCAGCAGTTCTAAAGGGGCGATAGAGACCCAGTACTTC
CASSSKGAIETQYF
>.|.|TRBJ1-2|TRBV6-6
TGTGCCAGCAGTTACTCGACAGGTCCCTACACCTTC
CASSYSTGPYTF
>.|.|TRBJ2-5|TRBV30
TGTGCCTGGAGTGTAGCAAGAGAAGAGACCCAGTACTTC
CAWSVAREETQYF
>.|.|TRBJ1-1|TRBV29-1
TGCAGCGGTGGAGGGTCGAACACTGAAGCTTTCTTT
CSGGGSNTEAFF